These T cell receptor beta chains were read from a single sample in a study of blood T cell repertoires in COVID-19. Some clones are missing from TCRdb's copy, which holds only in-frame ones; the method was immunoSEQ multiplex PCR. The sample holds 260,000 or so clones, around 90% seen once. Sequenced sample: peripheral blood. All receptors come from a human donor in a cohort sampled during active COVID-19. Both conserved end residues are part of each CDR3.

j_gene	v_gene	CDR3aa
TRBJ2-1	TRBV10-3	CAITARGRGPYNEQFF
TRBJ1-1	TRBV28	CASPPGQSTGTEAFF
TRBJ1-1	TRBV28	CASSPPGNRPEAFF
TRBJ2-7	TRBV10-3	CAISENGQGYYEQYF
TRBJ2-7	TRBV6-2/TRBV6-3	CASSYRGYEQYF
TRBJ2-1	TRBV15	CATSRKGLAGRDEQFF
TRBJ1-1	TRBV10-1	CASSDRRGIGTEAFF
TRBJ2-1	TRBV28	CASGDREGRDEQFF
TRBJ2-7	TRBV28	CASSPLLISTGEQYF
TRBJ1-2	TRBV30	CAWSRRQGASGDGYTF
TRBJ1-2	TRBV30	CAWNRGMEGYTF
TRBJ2-7	TRBV7-8	CASSLAELAGGISQYF
TRBJ1-5	TRBV7-9	CASSSAGDRATQPQHF
TRBJ2-1	TRBV7-6	CASGHPTGGSGTYNEQFF
TRBJ1-1	TRBV30	CAWSVLTGNTEAFF